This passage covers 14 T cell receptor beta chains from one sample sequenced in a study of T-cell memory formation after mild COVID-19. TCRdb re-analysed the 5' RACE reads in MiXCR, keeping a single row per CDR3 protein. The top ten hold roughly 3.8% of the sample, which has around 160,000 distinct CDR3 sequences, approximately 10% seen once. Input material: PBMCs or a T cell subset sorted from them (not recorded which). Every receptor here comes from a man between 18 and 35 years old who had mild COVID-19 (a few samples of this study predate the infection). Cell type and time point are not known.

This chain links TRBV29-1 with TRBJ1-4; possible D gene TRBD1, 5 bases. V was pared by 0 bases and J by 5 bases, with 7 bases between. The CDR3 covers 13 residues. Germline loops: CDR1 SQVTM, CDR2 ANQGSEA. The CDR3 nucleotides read TGCAGCGTTGAAGAGCGGGGGAATGAAAAACTGTTTTTT. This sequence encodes CSVEERGNEKLFF. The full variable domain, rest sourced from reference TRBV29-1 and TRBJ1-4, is SAVISQKPSRDICQRGTSLTIQCQVDSQVTMMFWYRQQPGQSLTLIATANQGSEATYESGFVIDKFPISRPNLTFSTLTVSNMSPEDSSIYLCSVEERGNEKLFFGSGTQLSVL.

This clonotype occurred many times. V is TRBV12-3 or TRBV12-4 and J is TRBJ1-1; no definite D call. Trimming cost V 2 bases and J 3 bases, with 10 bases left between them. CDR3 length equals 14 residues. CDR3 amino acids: CASSLRGQDTEAFF. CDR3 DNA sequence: TGTGCCAGCAGTTTACGGGGTCAGGACACTGAAGCTTTCTTT.

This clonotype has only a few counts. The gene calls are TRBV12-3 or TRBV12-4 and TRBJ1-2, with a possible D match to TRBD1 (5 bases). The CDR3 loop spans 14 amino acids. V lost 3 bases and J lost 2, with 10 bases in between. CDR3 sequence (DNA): TGTGCCAGCAGTTTGTTTCCAGGGAACTATGGCTACACCTTC. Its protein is CASSLFPGNYGYTF.

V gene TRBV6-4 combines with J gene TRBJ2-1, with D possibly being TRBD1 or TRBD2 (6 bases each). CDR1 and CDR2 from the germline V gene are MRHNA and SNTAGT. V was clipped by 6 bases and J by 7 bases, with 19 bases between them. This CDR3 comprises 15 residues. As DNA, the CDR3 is TGTGCCAGCAGCCTACAGGGAGGCACTCCAAATGAGCAGTTCTTC. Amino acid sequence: CASSLQGGTPNEQFF.

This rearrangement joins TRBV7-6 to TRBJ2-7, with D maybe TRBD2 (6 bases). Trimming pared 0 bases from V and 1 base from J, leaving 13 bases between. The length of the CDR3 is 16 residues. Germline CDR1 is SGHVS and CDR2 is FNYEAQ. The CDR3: CASSLAAGTESYEQYV. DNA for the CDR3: TGTGCCAGCAGCTTAGCTGCGGGGACTGAATCCTACGAGCAGTACGTC.

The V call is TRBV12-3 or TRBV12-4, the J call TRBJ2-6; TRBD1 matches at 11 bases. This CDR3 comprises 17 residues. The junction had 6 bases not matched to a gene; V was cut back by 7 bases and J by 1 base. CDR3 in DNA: TGTGCCAGCACGCCAGGACAGGGGGCATCTGGGGCCAACGTCCTGACTTTC. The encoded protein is CASTPGQGASGANVLTF.

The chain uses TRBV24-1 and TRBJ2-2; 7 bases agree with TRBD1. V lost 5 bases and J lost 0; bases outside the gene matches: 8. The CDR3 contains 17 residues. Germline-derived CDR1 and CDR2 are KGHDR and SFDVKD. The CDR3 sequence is CATSGVPTGTNTGELFF. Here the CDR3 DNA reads TGTGCCACCAGTGGGGTCCCGACAGGGACGAACACCGGGGAGCTGTTTTTT.

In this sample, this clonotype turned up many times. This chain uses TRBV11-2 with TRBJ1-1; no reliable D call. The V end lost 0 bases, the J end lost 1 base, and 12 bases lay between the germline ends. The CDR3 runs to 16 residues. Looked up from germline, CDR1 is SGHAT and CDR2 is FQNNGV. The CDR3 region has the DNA TGTGCCAGCAGCTTAGAGTGGAGGCAGAGGAACACTGAAGCTTTCTTT. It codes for CASSLEWRQRNTEAFF.

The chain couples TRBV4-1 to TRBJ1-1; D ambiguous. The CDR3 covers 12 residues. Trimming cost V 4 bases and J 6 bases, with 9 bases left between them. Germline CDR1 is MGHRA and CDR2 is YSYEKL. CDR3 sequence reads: CASSLDRPEAFF. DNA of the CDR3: TGCGCCAGCAGCCTAGACCGCCCTGAAGCTTTCTTT.

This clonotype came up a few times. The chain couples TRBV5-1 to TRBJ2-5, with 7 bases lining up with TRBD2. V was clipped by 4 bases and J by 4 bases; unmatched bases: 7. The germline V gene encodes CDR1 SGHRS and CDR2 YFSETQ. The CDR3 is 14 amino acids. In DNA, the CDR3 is TGCGCCAGCAGCACCGGACTAGGCGGAGAGACCCAGTACTTC. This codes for CASSTGLGGETQYF.

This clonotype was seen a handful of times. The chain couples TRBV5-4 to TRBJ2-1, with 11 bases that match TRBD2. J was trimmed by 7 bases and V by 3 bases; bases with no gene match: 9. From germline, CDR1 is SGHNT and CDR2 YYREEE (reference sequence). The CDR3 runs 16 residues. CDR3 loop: CASSSIAGGLLNEQFF. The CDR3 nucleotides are TGTGCCAGCAGCTCGATAGCGGGGGGGCTGTTGAATGAGCAGTTCTTC.

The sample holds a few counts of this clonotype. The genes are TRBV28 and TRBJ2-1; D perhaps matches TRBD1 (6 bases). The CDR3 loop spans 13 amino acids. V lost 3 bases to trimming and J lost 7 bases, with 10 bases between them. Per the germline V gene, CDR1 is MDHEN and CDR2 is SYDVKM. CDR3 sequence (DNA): TGTGCCAGCAGTTTTTGGACAGCAAATGAGCAGTTCTTC. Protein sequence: CASSFWTANEQFF. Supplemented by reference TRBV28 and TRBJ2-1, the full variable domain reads DVKVTQSSRYLVKRTGEKVFLECVQDMDHENMFWYRQDPGLGLRLIYFSYDVKMKEKGDIPEGYSVSREKKERFSLILESASTNQTSMYLCASSFWTANEQFFGPGTRLTVL.

The chain's CDR3 is CASSQEPGALVEKLFF. The CDR3, as DNA: TGCGCCAGCAGCCAAGAACCGGGAGCACTGGTTGAAAAACTGTTTTTT. J is TRBJ1-4 and V is TRBV4-1; D is unclear. The CDR3 runs to 16 residues. Looked up from germline, CDR1 is MGHRA and CDR2 is YSYEKL. Trimming removed 0 bases at V and 7 bases at J, with 15 bases between.

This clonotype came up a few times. CDR3 bases: TGTGCCAGCAGCCAGGGACAGTCCTATGGCTACACCTTC. Amino acid sequence: CASSQGQSYGYTF. This chain links TRBV7-6 with TRBJ1-2; 7 bases line up with TRBD1. V shed 5 bases, J shed 4 bases, and the junction held 4 bases outside the gene matches. Looked up from germline, CDR1 is SGHVS and CDR2 is FNYEAQ. The CDR3 has 13 residues.